The 14 T cell receptor beta chains given below trace back to one sample, sequenced in a study of T-cell memory formation after mild COVID-19. TCRdb re-derived calls from the 5' RACE reads in MiXCR, one entry per CDR3 protein. The sample carries some 350,000 distinct CDR3 sequences, more than 15% recorded once. Source material: PBMCs or a T cell subset sorted from them (not recorded which). These receptors all come from a man aged 18 to 35 who had mild COVID-19 (a few samples of this study predate the infection). Cell type and time point are not known.

This clonotype came up many times. CDR3 protein: CASSALAGAYNEQFF. CDR3 DNA sequence: TGTGCCAGCAGCGCGTTAGCGGGGGCTTACAATGAGCAGTTCTTC. The V and J genes are TRBV7-3 and TRBJ2-1, with 9 bases fitting TRBD2. Per germline, CDR1 SGHTA and CDR2 FQGTGA. This CDR3 is built from 15 residues. V lost 5 bases and J lost 4; bases outside the gene matches: 6.

The chain has TRBV4-3 and TRBJ2-5; D is possibly TRBD2 (6 bases). The ends were cut back, 4 bases at V and 2 bases at J, with 14 bases in the middle. Germline V gives CDR1 LGHNA, CDR2 YSLEER. The CDR3 runs 15 residues. The CDR3 loop reads CASSPGTAPQETQYF. The CDR3 coding sequence is TGCGCCAGCAGCCCTGGGACTGCCCCACAAGAGACCCAGTACTTC.

This sequence joins TRBV4-1 and TRBJ1-1, with TRBD1 matching 11 bases. Germline CDR1 reads MGHRA; CDR2 reads YSYEKL. The CDR3 consists of 14 residues. Trimming took 6 bases from V and 3 from J; bases not matched to a gene: 3. The CDR3 reads CASRGQGAYTEAFF. In DNA form, the CDR3 reads TGCGCCAGCAGAGGACAGGGGGCGTACACTGAAGCTTTCTTT.

This clonotype was found many times. J is TRBJ2-2 and V is TRBV5-1; 7 nucleotides match TRBD1. The CDR3 is 15 residues long. Unmatched junction bases numbered 8, after V lost 7 bases and J lost 2 bases. Germline V gene lookup returns CDR1 SGHRS and CDR2 YFSETQ. CDR3 loop: CASRTGTENTGELFF. CDR3 in DNA: TGCGCCAGCCGCACCGGGACAGAAAACACCGGGGAGCTGTTTTTT.

The V and J genes are TRBV7-3 and TRBJ2-2, with TRBD1 matching 9 bases. V gave up 5 bases and J gave up 6 bases; unmatched junction bases: 7. This CDR3 has 15 residues. Germline assignment: CDR1 SGHTA and CDR2 FQGTGA. CDR3 DNA sequence: TGTGCCAGCAGCCGGGGACAGGGATGGGCCGGGGAGCTGTTTTTT. Protein product: CASSRGQGWAGELFF.

The V and J genes are TRBV7-2 and TRBJ2-3; D not resolved. Germline V CDR1 and CDR2: SGHTA, FQGNSA. The CDR3 covers 13 residues. Trimming removed 3 bases from V and 2 bases from J, with 6 bases in between. The CDR3 reads CASSFTPTDTQYF. The CDR3 nucleotides read TGTGCCAGCAGCTTTACCCCCACAGATACGCAGTATTTT.

This clonotype was seen more than once but under ten times. V usage is TRBV5-1 and J usage is TRBJ2-3; 11 nucleotides match TRBD2. Trimming removed 0 bases from V and 2 bases from J; junction bases left unmatched: 5. Germline V gives CDR1 SGHRS, CDR2 YFSETQ. CDR3 length: 17 residues. The CDR3: CASSLVLAGGPTDTQYF. Written as DNA, the CDR3 is TGCGCCAGCAGCTTGGTTCTAGCGGGGGGTCCCACAGATACGCAGTATTTT.

The chain has TRBV5-4 and TRBJ2-7; 9 nucleotides agree with TRBD1. This CDR3 is built from 11 residues. In germline, CDR1 is SGHNT, CDR2 YYREEE (reference sequence). Trimming cost V 3 bases and J 11 bases; bases outside gene matches: 3. The CDR3 protein is CASSWGDREYV. The CDR3 DNA reads TGTGCCAGCAGCTGGGGGGACAGGGAGTACGTC.

The chain carries TRBV6-5 and TRBJ1-1, with TRBD1 identical over 10 bases. Germline assignment: CDR1 MNHEY and CDR2 SVGAGI. This CDR3 has 14 amino acids. J lost 6 bases, V lost 7 bases, and 8 bases had no gene match. This CDR3 is CASTPGQGPPEAFF. CDR3 DNA: TGTGCCAGCACCCCGGGACAGGGGCCACCTGAAGCTTTCTTT.

In its sample, this clonotype was seen a few times. The CDR3 DNA reads TGTGCCGCCGGGACACCCAACACCGGGGAGCTGTTTTTT. This translates into CAAGTPNTGELFF. V usage is TRBV10-3 and J usage is TRBJ2-2, with a tentative D call TRBD1 (6 bases). V was trimmed by 11 bases and J by 2 bases, leaving 12 bases between them. The V gene's germline CDR1 is ENHRY and CDR2 SYGVKD. CDR3 length: 13 amino acids.

This clonotype was found a few times. The chain employs TRBV6-6 and TRBJ2-1; D ambiguous. Looked up from germline, CDR1 is MNHNY and CDR2 is SVGAGI (reference sequence). V was clipped by 0 bases and J by 7 bases, with 10 bases between them. CDR3 length: 14 amino acids. Here the CDR3 DNA reads TGTGCCAGCAGTTACTCGAACCTTCAGAATGAGCAGTTCTTC. It yields the protein CASSYSNLQNEQFF.

The rearrangement links TRBV7-3 to TRBJ2-3, with 7 bases fitting TRBD1. The trim removed 5 bases at V and 2 bases at J, leaving 10 bases unmatched. Germline CDR1 is SGHTA and CDR2 is FQGTGA. CDR3 length: 16 amino acids. The CDR3 protein is CASSPGTARSTDTQYF. The CDR3 coding sequence is TGTGCCAGCAGCCCGGGGACAGCGAGATCCACAGATACGCAGTATTTT.

The J gene is TRBJ2-5, the V gene TRBV6-5; TRBD2 aligns across 8 bases. Germline V gene lookup returns CDR1 MNHEY and CDR2 SVGAGI. The CDR3 totals 15 residues. V shed 5 bases, J shed 2 bases, and the junction held 7 bases outside the gene matches. CDR3 bases: TGTGCCAGCAGTCCCTCGGGGGGGCTGCAAGAGACCCAGTACTTC. It encodes CASSPSGGLQETQYF.

V and J are TRBV5-1 and TRBJ2-5, with 7 positions matching TRBD2. Germline CDR1 reads SGHRS; CDR2 reads YFSETQ. The CDR3 is 16 residues long. The J segment lost 2 bases and the V segment lost 4 bases, leaving 11 bases of the junction unmatched. CDR3 region: CASSNGLVWGQETQYF. The CDR3, as DNA: TGCGCCAGCAGCAATGGACTAGTTTGGGGTCAAGAGACCCAGTACTTC.